These 13 T cell receptor beta chains were sequenced from one sample in a study of Graves' ophthalmopathy and Graves' hyperthyroidism. Amplification targeted the TCR beta CDR3 regions, with RNA transcripts as the source material. HTBI primers were used in a first-round RT-PCR, which preceded a second-round multiplex PCR. Via MiXCR, TCRdb re-called the multiplex PCR reads, giving one row per CDR3 protein. The repertoire has 240,000 or so distinct CDR3 sequences, around 50% of them found once; the top ten carry roughly 45%. Sequencing was carried out using peripheral blood. The source of these receptors is an adult man with Graves' ophthalmopathy.

The chain recombines TRBV3-1 with TRBJ2-7; D call uncertain. The germline V gene encodes CDR1 LGHDT and CDR2 YNNKEL (reference sequence). The V and J ends lost 4 bases and 0 bases respectively, with 7 bases between them. The CDR3 totals 13 residues. CDR3 sequence: CASSPLSSYEQYF. The DNA of the CDR3 is TGTGCCAGCAGCCCACTGAGCTCCTACGAGCAGTACTTC.

The chain is built from TRBV2 and TRBJ2-2; D uncertain. The length of the CDR3 is 15 residues. V was shortened by 3 bases and J by 3 bases, with 11 bases between the two germline ends. Germline loops: CDR1 SNHLY, CDR2 FYNNEI. CDR3 residues: CASSDSPPDTGELFF. The CDR3 DNA is TGTGCCAGCAGTGACAGTCCGCCGGACACCGGGGAGCTGTTTTTT.

In this sample, this clonotype turned up a few times. The chain links TRBV7-2 to TRBJ1-1; D not resolved. The length of the CDR3 is 13 residues. Trimming took 8 bases from V and 1 from J, leaving 11 bases between them. CDR1 and CDR2 (germline): SGHTA, FQGNSA. CDR3 region: CASGGPRNTEAFF. In DNA, the CDR3 is TGTGCCAGCGGCGGGCCTAGGAACACTGAAGCTTTCTTT.

The chain has TRBV7-2 and TRBJ2-7; 11 nucleotides line up with TRBD2. The CDR3 spans 14 residues. Trimming removed 5 bases from V and 3 bases from J; junction bases left unmatched: 3. The germline CDR1 and CDR2 sequences are SGHTA and FQGNSA. The CDR3 sequence: CASSISGGDYEQYF. The DNA of the CDR3 is TGTGCCAGCAGCATTAGCGGGGGGGACTACGAGCAGTACTTC.

The chain has TRBV19 and TRBJ1-5; the D is unclear. V was clipped by 10 bases and J by 0 bases, with 16 bases between them. The CDR3 covers 15 residues. Germline lookup yields CDR1 LNHDA and CDR2 SQIVND (reference sequence). In nucleotides, the CDR3 is TGTGCCACCGTCTCCAGACATAATAGCAATCAGCCCCAGCATTTT. It codes for CATVSRHNSNQPQHF.

This rearrangement joins TRBV19 to TRBJ2-6, with unresolved D. The CDR3 contains 17 residues. The V end lost 3 bases, the J end lost 0 bases, and 12 bases lay between the germline ends. Per the germline V gene, CDR1 is LNHDA and CDR2 is SQIVND (reference sequence). The CDR3 DNA reads as TGTGCCAGTAGTATTTCGCATCGGTCCTCTGGGGCCAACGTCCTGACTTTC. Residues: CASSISHRSSGANVLTF.

The gene calls are TRBV10-3 and TRBJ1-5; the D gene is possibly TRBD1 (5 bases). The CDR3 contains 14 residues. Trimming pared 3 bases from V and 4 bases from J, leaving 10 bases between. CDR1 and CDR2 from the germline V gene are ENHRY and SYGVKD. The DNA for the CDR3 is TGTGCCATCAGTGACCCGACAGTAAATCAGCCCCAGCATTTT. Its protein is CAISDPTVNQPQHF.

The table lists this clonotype with many counts. The CDR3 sequence: CATSRGGNSNQPQHF. CDR3 coding DNA: TGTGCCACCAGCAGAGGAGGGAATAGCAATCAGCCCCAGCATTTT. This chain links TRBV15 with TRBJ1-5; unclear D gene. Germline CDR1 is LNHNV and CDR2 is YYDKDF (reference sequence). V was clipped by 1 base and J by 0 bases, with 7 bases between them. This CDR3 is 15 amino acids long.

The chain joins TRBV10-3 to TRBJ2-5; 13 nucleotides align to TRBD2. CDR1 and CDR2 from the germline V gene are ENHRY and SYGVKD. This CDR3 is built from 17 residues. Unmatched junction bases numbered 11, after V lost 10 bases and J lost 0 bases. The CDR3 sequence: CASRLTTSGGDQETQYF. The CDR3, as DNA: TGTGCCAGCAGACTCACTACTAGCGGGGGGGACCAAGAGACCCAGTACTTC.

This clonotype was observed many times. V and J are TRBV24-1 and TRBJ2-6; 7 bases agree with TRBD1. V was clipped by 4 bases and J by 15 bases; unmatched bases: 5. The CDR3 covers 12 residues. The germline gives CDR1 KGHDR, CDR2 SFDVKD. The CDR3 is CATSDWGQTLTF. In nucleotides, the CDR3 is TGTGCCACCAGTGACTGGGGACAGACCCTGACTTTC.

This clonotype was recorded a few times. This chain links TRBV11-3 with TRBJ2-7; weak D call: TRBD2 (5 bases). V lost 0 bases to trimming and J lost 5 bases, with 11 bases between them. CDR1 is SGHNT and CDR2 is YENEEA in the germline V gene. The CDR3 contains 14 residues. CDR3 coding DNA: TGTGCCAGCAGCTTAGATCCCGAGACTAACGAGCAGTACTTC. Encoded protein: CASSLDPETNEQYF.

A word on this clonotype: A read error may be the cause here, since a much bigger clone is one base away. This chain links TRBV2 with TRBJ1-2; 8 bases are a match to TRBD1. Germline trimming cut 7 bases from V and 6 bases from J; bases unmatched to any gene: 7. The length of the CDR3 is 13 residues. Looked up from germline, CDR1 is SNHLY and CDR2 is FYNNEI. The CDR3 here is CASMGQATDGYTF. CDR3 bases: TGTGCCAGCATGGGACAGGCTACGGATGGCTACACCTTC. Filled out from reference TRBV2 and TRBJ1-2, the complete variable domain reads EPEVTQTPSHQVTQMGQEVILRCVPISNHLYFYWYRQILGQKVEFLVSFYNNEISEKSEIFDDQFSVERPDGSNFTLKIRSTKLEDSAMYFCASMGQATDGYTFGSGTRLTVV.

With respect to this clonotype: A much more abundant neighbour one base away suggests this may be a read error. V and J are TRBV4-1 and TRBJ2-7, with 8 bases identical to TRBD1. The V gene end was trimmed by 3 bases and the J gene end by 5 bases; junction bases not matched to a gene: 9. The CDR3 consists of 15 residues. Germline V gene data show CDR1 as MGHRA and CDR2 as YSYEKL. CDR3 residues: CASSQRTGSSNEQYF. The CDR3 bases are TGCGCCAGCAGCCAGAGGACAGGGAGTAGCAACGAGCAGTACTTC.